This T cell receptor (beta chain) was identified during a study of T cells in localized non-small cell lung cancer. Overall study results and limits: When the top 100 tumor clones were examined, a median roughly 62 of them also appeared in the adjacent lung, which was paired and uninvolved.

The repertoire was sequenced with immunoSEQ multiplex PCR; TCRdb's copy has only in-frame clones and lacks some. The table includes approximately 100,000 clones, under 95% detected once. Concerning this clone itself: Its target is not known.

The germline V gene encodes CDR1 MNHNS and CDR2 SASEGT. This CDR3 has 15 residues. V shed 7 bases and J shed 2 bases, with 18 bases lying between them. The genes are TRBV6-1 and TRBJ2-7; maybe TRBD1 (6 bases). The sequence derives from a woman aged 35-75 years with stage II squamous cell lung carcinoma. The sample here was PBMCs, taken before any cancer treatment. The CDR3 DNA sequence: TGTGCCAGCATCTTGACTGGGACAATTCCCTACGAGCAGTACTTC. This encodes CASILTGTIPYEQYF.